This is a list of T cell receptor beta chains from one sample in a study of T cell clones after liver transplantation. TCRdb's table, derived via immunoSEQ multiplex PCR, lists solely in-frame clones and lacks some. The table lists tens of thousands of clones, about 82% of them singletons. Sequencing was performed on CD4+ T cells from blood, taken 45 to 46 months after liver transplant. Receptor source: a human patient who received a liver transplant. Some of the T cells might come from the graft donor. CDR3s include the opening cysteine and the closing phenylalanine or tryptophan. The order of the fields is J gene, V gene, clone size, D gene, CDR3 length, CDR3 protein. D genes are given only for firm matches. Rows may omit the clone size; those that give it use once, few, many or a size class.

J gene: TRBJ1-3
V gene: TRBV6-5
clone size: -
D gene: -
CDR3 length: 15
CDR3 protein: CASSPTGSSGNTIYF

J gene: TRBJ2-1
V gene: TRBV28
clone size: -
D gene: TRBD2
CDR3 length: 14
CDR3 protein: CASSLSGRGNEQFF

J gene: TRBJ1-3
V gene: TRBV15
clone size: -
D gene: -
CDR3 length: 15
CDR3 protein: CATSRDPAAGNTIYF

J gene: TRBJ1-2
V gene: TRBV5-6
clone size: once
D gene: -
CDR3 length: 15
CDR3 protein: CASSLGPSNFYGYTF

J gene: TRBJ2-1
V gene: TRBV28
clone size: -
D gene: -
CDR3 length: 14
CDR3 protein: CASSRPDRHNEQFF

J gene: TRBJ1-2
V gene: TRBV11-2
clone size: -
D gene: -
CDR3 length: 13
CDR3 protein: CASRTWTAYGYTF

J gene: TRBJ1-5
V gene: TRBV6-5
clone size: -
D gene: -
CDR3 length: 12
CDR3 protein: CASRGWNQPQHF

J gene: TRBJ2-5
V gene: TRBV5-6
clone size: -
D gene: -
CDR3 length: 16
CDR3 protein: CASSLLRALSQETQYF

J gene: TRBJ2-2
V gene: TRBV5-1
clone size: -
D gene: TRBD1
CDR3 length: 16
CDR3 protein: CASSLGTGGSAGELFF

J gene: TRBJ2-2
V gene: TRBV9
clone size: -
D gene: TRBD2
CDR3 length: 14
CDR3 protein: CASSGWEGAGELFF

J gene: TRBJ2-7
V gene: TRBV28
clone size: few
D gene: -
CDR3 length: 16
CDR3 protein: CASSLNPGRITYEQYF

J gene: TRBJ2-3
V gene: TRBV6-4
clone size: -
D gene: TRBD1
CDR3 length: 17
CDR3 protein: CASSDVGGTGPTDTQYF

J gene: TRBJ1-4
V gene: TRBV28
clone size: few
D gene: -
CDR3 length: 16
CDR3 protein: CASSLGLTRENEKLFF

J gene: TRBJ2-1
V gene: TRBV7-2
clone size: -
D gene: -
CDR3 length: 14
CDR3 protein: CASSFLSSYNEQFF

J gene: TRBJ2-7
V gene: TRBV20-1
clone size: once
D gene: -
CDR3 length: 10
CDR3 protein: CSAQSYEQYF

J gene: TRBJ2-3
V gene: TRBV2
clone size: -
D gene: -
CDR3 length: 14
CDR3 protein: CASTSYSYADTQYF

J gene: TRBJ2-2
V gene: TRBV9
clone size: -
D gene: TRBD1
CDR3 length: 13
CDR3 protein: CASSAQGTGELFF

J gene: TRBJ1-1
V gene: TRBV7-2
clone size: -
D gene: TRBD1
CDR3 length: 16
CDR3 protein: CASSSRRGPGNTEAFF

J gene: TRBJ2-7
V gene: TRBV2
clone size: -
D gene: -
CDR3 length: 12
CDR3 protein: CASSWSDYEQYF

J gene: TRBJ2-1
V gene: TRBV7-2
clone size: once
D gene: -
CDR3 length: 14
CDR3 protein: CASSLGGHTGEQFF

J gene: TRBJ1-1
V gene: TRBV19
clone size: -
D gene: -
CDR3 length: 12
CDR3 protein: CASTLYGTEAFF

J gene: TRBJ1-1
V gene: TRBV10-2
clone size: -
D gene: -
CDR3 length: 14
CDR3 protein: CASSDQGEDTEAFF

J gene: TRBJ1-4
V gene: TRBV19
clone size: -
D gene: TRBD1
CDR3 length: 14
CDR3 protein: CASSRQGDPEKLFF

J gene: TRBJ2-7
V gene: TRBV7-2
clone size: -
D gene: -
CDR3 length: 15
CDR3 protein: CASSHRERGRYEQYF

J gene: TRBJ2-7
V gene: TRBV6-9
clone size: few
D gene: -
CDR3 length: 12
CDR3 protein: CASTLGPYEQYF

J gene: TRBJ2-3
V gene: TRBV23-1
clone size: -
D gene: TRBD2
CDR3 length: 22
CDR3 protein: CASSQLIRTSGRVVDSTDTQYF

J gene: TRBJ2-7
V gene: TRBV18
clone size: -
D gene: TRBD2
CDR3 length: 16
CDR3 protein: CASSPRLAGHLYEQYF

J gene: TRBJ1-2
V gene: TRBV29-1
clone size: -
D gene: TRBD1
CDR3 length: 13
CDR3 protein: CSAQDRVGRGYTF

J gene: TRBJ1-5
V gene: TRBV10-3
clone size: -
D gene: TRBD1
CDR3 length: 15
CDR3 protein: CAISWTGAGNQPQHF

J gene: TRBJ1-5
V gene: TRBV18
clone size: -
D gene: TRBD1
CDR3 length: 14
CDR3 protein: CASSGQGSNQPQHF

J gene: TRBJ2-3
V gene: TRBV11-3
clone size: -
D gene: TRBD1
CDR3 length: 15
CDR3 protein: CASSTGQGKSDTQYF

J gene: TRBJ2-7
V gene: TRBV7-9
clone size: -
D gene: -
CDR3 length: 14
CDR3 protein: CASSSGSNPYEQYF